The 26 T cell receptor beta chains given below trace back to one sample, sequenced in a study of cytomegalovirus exposure and HLA in healthy donors. PCR involved 60 Vbeta and 13 Jbeta primers. Profiling relied on immunoSEQ multiplex PCR, and the TCRdb table lists in-frame clones only, not all of them. The sample has roughly 100,000 clones; around 80% are singletons. The sequenced sample was PBMCs. All receptors come from a man aged 18-30 years in good health and CMV-seropositive.

The V gene is TRBV9, the J gene TRBJ1-4; maybe TRBD1 (5 bases). CDR1 SGDLS and CDR2 YYNGEE come from the germline V gene. This CDR3 has 15 residues. The V end was cut by 0 bases, the J end by 7 bases, with 13 bases between. CDR3 sequence (DNA): TGTGCCAGCAGCGTAGTGGCAGGGCCTTTTGAAAAACTGTTTTTT. Its protein is CASSVVAGPFEKLFF.

This chain connects TRBV18 to TRBJ2-1; TRBD2 matches 7 bases. The CDR3 length is 15 residues. The germline gives CDR1 KGHSH, CDR2 LQKENI. Trimming removed 6 bases from V and 6 bases from J; junction bases left unmatched: 11. The CDR3 coding sequence is TGTGCCAGCTCCCTCCCGCTTTTAGCGGGCAATGAGCAGTTCTTC. It is translated as CASSLPLLAGNEQFF. Combining the CDR3 with reference TRBV18 and TRBJ2-1 gives the whole variable domain NAGVMQNPRHLVRRRGQEARLRCSPMKGHSHVYWYRQLPEEGLKFMVYLQKENIIDESGMPKERFSAEFPKEGPSILRIQQVVRGDSAAYFCASSLPLLAGNEQFFGPGTRLTVL.

The rearrangement links TRBV4-1 to TRBJ1-5; D is possibly TRBD1 (5 bases). This CDR3 is 17 amino acids long. V lost 0 bases and J lost 6, with 18 bases in between. CDR1 is MGHRA and CDR2 is YSYEKL in the germline V gene. CDR3 bases: TGCGCCAGCAGCCAAGAAGGGGTATCGGGGGGTCTTCAGCCCCAGCATTTT. Residues: CASSQEGVSGGLQPQHF.

The CDR3 loop reads CASSLAQGASKYTQYF. The CDR3 DNA reads as TGTGCCAGCAGCTTGGCGCAGGGGGCGTCCAAATATACGCAGTATTTT. The chain recombines TRBV5-5 with TRBJ2-3; 8 bases are shared with TRBD1. Germline CDR1 SGHKS, CDR2 YYEKEE (reference sequence). The trim removed 0 bases at V and 7 bases at J, leaving 10 bases unmatched. CDR3 size: 16 residues.

V usage is TRBV19 and J usage is TRBJ2-7; 7 nucleotides match TRBD1. Trimming at V came to 6 bases and at J to 5 bases, leaving 7 bases not matched to a gene. The germline V gene encodes CDR1 LNHDA and CDR2 SQIVND (reference sequence). The CDR3 spans 13 residues. CDR3 region: CASSQNRGDEQYF. The CDR3 DNA is TGTGCCAGTAGCCAAAACAGGGGAGACGAGCAGTACTTC.

The rearrangement uses TRBV7-9 and TRBJ1-4; D unclear. The CDR3 has 14 amino acids. Germline CDR1 reads SEHNR; CDR2 reads FQNEAQ (reference sequence). Trimming took 4 bases from V and 7 from J, leaving 13 bases between them. This CDR3 reads CASSSTGSSEKLFF. The CDR3 nucleotides read TGTGCCAGCAGCTCCACGGGGTCGAGTGAAAAACTGTTTTTT.

CDR3 region: CASSPRQGTYEQYF. Written as DNA, the CDR3 is TGTGCCAGCAGCCCCCGACAGGGGACCTACGAGCAGTACTTC. This chain links TRBV9 with TRBJ2-7, with 8 bases fitting TRBD1. The CDR3 has 14 amino acids. V was clipped by 4 bases and J by 2 bases; unmatched bases: 5. Germline V gene data show CDR1 as SGDLS and CDR2 as YYNGEE.

The chain uses TRBV4-1 and TRBJ1-1; no firm D call. The CDR3 covers 16 residues. Germline lookup yields CDR1 MGHRA and CDR2 YSYEKL. V was pared by 1 base and J by 1 base, with 13 bases between. The CDR3 coding sequence is TGCGCCAGCAGCCAAGTTTTCCGGAGCAGGAACACTGAAGCTTTCTTT. Amino acid sequence: CASSQVFRSRNTEAFF.

This chain uses TRBV5-1 with TRBJ1-2, with TRBD1 matching over 12 bases. The junction had 5 bases not matched to a gene; V was cut back by 3 bases and J by 5 bases. This CDR3 has 15 residues. In germline, CDR1 is SGHRS, CDR2 YFSETQ. Written as DNA, the CDR3 is TGCGCCAGCAGCTCATCGGGACAGGGGGCTTATGGCTACACCTTC. Encoded protein: CASSSSGQGAYGYTF.

This clone appeared a single time. The chain couples TRBV7-2 to TRBJ2-5; TRBD2 aligns across 10 bases. V trimming: 2 bases; J trimming: 4 bases; junction bases outside the gene matches: 1. The CDR3 loop spans 14 amino acids. Germline V gene data show CDR1 as SGHTA and CDR2 as FQGNSA. The CDR3 protein is CASSLLAGAETQYF. The CDR3 DNA is TGTGCCAGCAGCTTACTAGCGGGGGCAGAGACCCAGTACTTC.

The rearrangement joins TRBV29-1 to TRBJ2-5; 8 nucleotides line up with TRBD1. J was trimmed by 2 bases and V by 4 bases; bases with no gene match: 3. The CDR3 consists of 13 residues. The germline V gene encodes CDR1 SQVTM and CDR2 ANQGSEA. This CDR3 reads CSVGQGKQETQYF. The CDR3 coding sequence is TGCAGCGTTGGACAGGGGAAACAAGAGACCCAGTACTTC.

This sequence joins TRBV5-1 and TRBJ1-5; perhaps TRBD1 as D (6 bases). The CDR3 extends over 15 amino acids. With 5 bases removed from V and 0 bases from J, the gap between germline ends came to 12 bases. Germline V CDR1 and CDR2: SGHRS, YFSETQ. CDR3 region: CASRRTVNSNQPQHF. The CDR3 nucleotides read TGCGCCAGCAGGAGGACAGTTAATAGCAATCAGCCCCAGCATTTT. The variable domain in full, with the rest retrieved from reference TRBV5-1 and TRBJ1-5, is KAGVTQTPRYLIKTRGQQVTLSCSPISGHRSVSWYQQTPGQGLQFLFEYFSETQRNKGNFPGRFSGRQFSNSRSEMNVSTLELGDSALYLCASRRTVNSNQPQHFGDGTRLSIL.

The chain carries TRBV27 and TRBJ2-2; D remains ambiguous. The V end was cut by 2 bases, the J end by 6 bases, with 4 bases between. The CDR3 has 12 amino acids. CDR1 and CDR2 from the germline V gene are MNHEY and SMNVEV (reference sequence). The CDR3 DNA sequence: TGTGCCAGCAGTTTACGGGCCGGGGAGCTGTTTTTT. This gives the protein CASSLRAGELFF.

V is TRBV28 and J is TRBJ2-7; unclear D gene. Looked up from germline, CDR1 is MDHEN and CDR2 is SYDVKM. The V gene lost 3 bases and the J gene lost 6 bases, with 9 bases spanning the gap. There are 12 residues in the CDR3. CDR3 loop: CASSFTVLEQYF. CDR3 nucleotides: TGTGCCAGCAGTTTCACGGTCCTCGAGCAGTACTTC. The full variable domain, completed using reference TRBV28 and TRBJ2-7, is DVKVTQSSRYLVKRTGEKVFLECVQDMDHENMFWYRQDPGLGLRLIYFSYDVKMKEKGDIPEGYSVSREKKERFSLILESASTNQTSMYLCASSFTVLEQYFGPGTRLTVT.

This chain links TRBV7-9 with TRBJ1-1; 7 bases are a match to TRBD1. The V and J ends lost 4 bases and 1 base, in that order; junction bases with no gene match: 6. Germline V lookup: CDR1 SEHNR, CDR2 FQNEAQ (reference sequence). CDR3 length: 15 amino acids. CDR3 residues: CASSSNRGGNTEAFF. The CDR3 DNA sequence: TGTGCCAGCAGCTCAAACAGGGGAGGGAACACTGAAGCTTTCTTT.

The V gene is TRBV7-2, the J gene TRBJ2-7; 13 nucleotides align to TRBD2. Germline CDR1 reads SGHTA; CDR2 reads FQGNSA. Trimming took 4 bases from V and 0 from J; bases not matched to a gene: 9. The CDR3 sequence is 18 residues long. As DNA, the CDR3 is TGTGCCAGCAGCTCCGGACTAGCGGGGGTCACCTACTCCTACGAGCAGTACTTC. This sequence encodes CASSSGLAGVTYSYEQYF.

The CDR3 DNA reads as TGTGCCAGTAGTATCCGAGATGGGAACACTGAAGCTTTCTTT. As protein: CASSIRDGNTEAFF. This sequence joins TRBV19 and TRBJ1-1; D unclear. The CDR3 loop spans 14 amino acids. Germline V gene lookup returns CDR1 LNHDA and CDR2 SQIVND (reference sequence). Trimming took off 3 bases at V and 1 base at J, with 9 bases between the two ends. The variable domain in full, completed from reference TRBV19 and TRBJ1-1, reads DGGITQSPKYLFRKEGQNVTLSCEQNLNHDAMYWYRQDPGQGLRLIYYSQIVNDFQKGDIAEGYSVSREKKESFPLTVTSAQKNPTAFYLCASSIRDGNTEAFFGQGTRLTVV.

The V call is TRBV7-9, the J call TRBJ2-7; 8 bases match TRBD2. Germline loops: CDR1 SEHNR, CDR2 FQNEAQ (reference sequence). Trimming removed 7 bases from V and 3 bases from J; junction bases left unmatched: 11. CDR3 length: 15 amino acids. The CDR3 loop reads CASTGGGLGHYEQYF. The CDR3 bases are TGTGCCAGCACTGGGGGGGGACTAGGTCACTACGAGCAGTACTTC. Variable domain in full (rest from reference TRBV7-9 and TRBJ2-7): DTGVSQNPRHKITKRGQNVTFRCDPISEHNRLYWYRQTLGQGPEFLTYFQNEAQLEKSRLLSDRFSAERPKGSFSTLEIQRTEQGDSAMYLCASTGGGLGHYEQYFGPGTRLTVT.

The chain recombines TRBV19 with TRBJ2-6; D may be TRBD2 (5 bases). Trimming took off 5 bases at V and 2 bases at J, with 10 bases between the two ends. Germline loops: CDR1 LNHDA, CDR2 SQIVND (reference sequence). This CDR3 region has 15 residues. This CDR3 reads CASSRGTAGANVLTF. In DNA form, the CDR3 reads TGTGCCAGTAGTCGGGGTACCGCTGGGGCCAACGTCCTGACTTTC.

The V gene is TRBV19, the J gene TRBJ2-1, with D maybe TRBD2 (6 bases). Germline V lookup: CDR1 LNHDA, CDR2 SQIVND (reference sequence). Trimming shortened V by 6 bases and J by 9 bases, and 15 bases separated the two germline ends. The CDR3 contains 13 residues. CDR3 bases: TGTGCCAGTAGCTCGGGACTCTTCGTTGAGCAGTTCTTC. It yields the protein CASSSGLFVEQFF.

The V call is TRBV18, the J call TRBJ2-7, with 13 positions matching TRBD2. Trimming removed 3 bases from V and 9 bases from J; junction bases left unmatched: 11. The CDR3 covers 16 residues. Germline V gives CDR1 KGHSH, CDR2 LQKENI. CDR3 protein: CASSPNGLAGVLAQYF. The CDR3 DNA sequence: TGTGCCAGCTCACCTAACGGACTAGCGGGGGTTCTAGCGCAGTACTTC. Using reference TRBV18 and TRBJ2-7 for the parts outside the CDR3, the full variable domain is NAGVMQNPRHLVRRRGQEARLRCSPMKGHSHVYWYRQLPEEGLKFMVYLQKENIIDESGMPKERFSAEFPKEGPSILRIQQVVRGDSAAYFCASSPNGLAGVLAQYFGPGTRLTVT.

This sequence joins TRBV6-1 and TRBJ1-1, with 10 bases fitting TRBD1. The CDR3 has 14 amino acids. Germline values: CDR1 MNHNS, CDR2 SASEGT. V gave up 7 bases and J gave up 4 bases; unmatched junction bases: 6. CDR3: CASTRQGAVTEAFF. The CDR3 bases are TGTGCCAGCACCCGACAGGGGGCGGTCACTGAAGCTTTCTTT.

A note on this clone: Mismatch with germline at one junction end may stem from a read error. V usage is TRBV30 and J usage is TRBJ1-1, with no clear D. CDR1 and CDR2 (germline): GTSNPN, SVGIG (reference sequence). The CDR3 extends over 13 amino acids. The CDR3 region has the DNA TGTGCCTGGAGAGACAATAGGAACACTGAAACTTTCTTT. Residues: CAWRDNRNTETFF.

V is TRBV27 and J is TRBJ2-7; D not resolved. CDR1 is MNHEY, CDR2 SMNVEV, per germline (reference sequence). Trimming pared 9 bases from V and 2 bases from J, leaving 17 bases between. The CDR3 is 14 amino acids. The DNA of the CDR3 is TGTGCCAGTTTTAGGTTGGGCACCCCCTACGAGCAGTACTTC. Protein: CASFRLGTPYEQYF.

This chain joins TRBV2 and TRBJ2-3; D may be TRBD2 (5 bases). V was pared by 3 bases and J by 0 bases, with 10 bases between. This CDR3 is built from 15 residues. CDR1 is SNHLY, CDR2 FYNNEI, per germline. CDR3 amino acids: CASSDPGSSTDTQYF. The CDR3 bases are TGTGCCAGCAGTGATCCGGGGTCTAGCACAGATACGCAGTATTTT.

This clone has a handful of counts. The gene calls are TRBV5-1 and TRBJ2-6; no reliable D call. The V end was cut by 5 bases, the J end by 0 bases, with 9 bases between. Germline CDR1 SGHRS, CDR2 YFSETQ. The CDR3 extends over 15 amino acids. CDR3 nucleotide sequence: TGCGCCAGCAGTGTTGGTAGCTCTGGGGCCAACGTCCTGACTTTC. Translation gives CASSVGSSGANVLTF. Drawing the rest from reference TRBV5-1 and TRBJ2-6, the complete variable domain is KAGVTQTPRYLIKTRGQQVTLSCSPISGHRSVSWYQQTPGQGLQFLFEYFSETQRNKGNFPGRFSGRQFSNSRSEMNVSTLELGDSALYLCASSVGSSGANVLTFGAGSRLTVL.